This T cell receptor beta chain originates from a study of blood T cell repertoires in COVID-19. Across the study: COVID-19 samples collected from the United States, Italy and Spain covered acute and convalescent phases.

Data came from immunoSEQ multiplex PCR; TCRdb stores just in-frame clones and leaves some out. The sample includes over 85,000 clones, about nine tenths of them seen just once. V was pared by 8 bases and J by 0 bases, with 8 bases between. This CDR3 spans 13 amino acids. The sequenced material came from peripheral blood. The clonotype originates from a man younger than 30 with acute or convalescent COVID-19. The rearrangement uses TRBV23-1 and TRBJ1-3; D is uncertain. TRBV23-1 is known as an ORF, though its function is uncertain. CDR3 sequence (DNA): TGCGCCAGCTTGACTGTCTCTGGAAACACCATATATTTT. This translates into CASLTVSGNTIYF.